The rows below give T cell receptor delta chains drawn from one sample of a study of gamma-delta chains in newborns, infants, children. TCRdb reprocessed the reads through CATT. The table shows about 6,900 delta-chain clones, with around 2% occurring only once. The sequenced sample was blood. The receptors come from a child who was a newborn, infant or young child, either healthy, febrile or measles-vaccinated (not recorded which). Each CDR3 is given without its conserved first and last residue.

>TRDV2|TRDJ3
ACDLTGGYASWDTRQMF
>TRDV2|TRDJ3
ACDTVLGDTRSSWDTRQMF
>TRDV2|TRDJ3
ACDTAGIRSWDTRQMF
>TRDV2|TRDJ3
ACDTVKGTGGLSFWDTRQMF
>TRDV2|TRDJ3
ACDPTGGLGLRSWDARQMF
>TRDV2|TRDJ2
ACDTVGATLTAQLF
>TRDV2|TRDJ3
ACDRSHPYSWDTRQMF
>TRDV2|TRDJ1
ACDTGTGGYRDTDKLI
>TRDV2|TRDJ3
ACDPLLGDTKSWDTRQMF
>TRDV2|TRDJ3
ACDTVLGDTVSWDTRQMF
>TRDV2|TRDJ3
ACDTGGVGDPSWDTRQMF
>TRDV1|TRDJ1
ALGRKGGRLLGDGRLI
>TRDV2|TRDJ3
ACDNTGGYSWDTRQMF
>TRDV2|TRDJ3
ACDITGGSWDTRQMF
>TRDV1|TRDJ1
ALGELEYDWGIRSTDKLI
>TRDV1|TRDJ1
ALGNPPFTGGYPYTDKLI
>TRDV2|TRDJ3
ACDTAGGYSWDTRQMF
>TRDV1|TRDJ1
ALGEGGSHDKLI
>TRDV2|TRDJ3
ACDTVLGDTRQMF
>TRDV2|TRDJ3
ACDTGGLLGDNSWDTRQMF
>TRDV1|TRDJ1
ALGELSLAPVGTDKLI
>TRDV2|TRDJ3
ACDTVLGDISWGTRQVF
>TRDV2|TRDJ3
ACDILGDKGSWDTRQMF
>TRDV2|TRDJ3
ACDSLKGGYSWDTRQMF
>TRDV2|TRDJ1
ACDGGYDTDKLI
>TRDV2|TRDJ3
ACDILGDDDTRQMF
>TRDV2|TRDJ3
ACDTWGGSSWDTRQMF
>TRDV2|TRDJ1
ACDTTGGAPRDKLI
>TRDV1|TRDJ1
ALGLLASLRDLGDPITYTDKLI
>TRDV2|TRDJ3
ACDSLGGYSWDTRQMF
>TRDV2|TRDJ2
ACDLLGDIGLTAQLF
>TRDV2|TRDJ1
ACDTGTGGYRDTDKLI
>TRDV1|TRDJ1
ALGERTNWGIRADKLI
>TRDV2|TRDJ2
ACDTLGDLTAHLF
>TRDV2|TRDJ1
ACDALWGLTDKLI
>TRDV2|TRDJ3
ACDWGTPSSWDTRQMF
>TRDV2|TRDJ2
ACDSTGLTAQLF
>TRDV2|TRDJ3
ACDTWGINGDTRQMF
>TRDV2|TRDJ3
ACDTGGASSWDTRQMF
>TRDV2|TRDJ3
ACDTGGLFSWDTRQMF
>TRDV3|TRDJ1
AFKGLRILGDTGTDKLI
>TRDV2|TRDJ2
ACDTVGDPMGQLF
>TRDV3|TRDJ2
AFKMGPSTYWGHMTAQLF
>TRDV2|TRDJ3
ACDVLGDGDTRQMF
>TRDV2|TRDJ3
ACDTVRGNSWDTRQMF
>TRDV2|TRDJ3
ACDTVWASLDTRQMF
>TRDV2|TRDJ3
ACDILGAWDTRQMF
>TRDV2|TRDJ3
ACDTVLGDYSWDTRQMF
>TRDV2|TRDJ3
ACDILGADSWDTRQMF
>TRDV3|TRDJ1
AFRGEDKLT
>TRDV1|TRDJ2
ALGPKGWPGDPAQLF
>TRDV1|TRDJ2
ALGETVWGIRGTAQLF